This TCR beta chain was identified in a study of response to subunit inactivated influenza vaccine. To note about this clonotype: Sequence at one end of the junction differs from germline and may be a read error.

TCRdb recomputed calls from the RT-PCR reads with MiXCR, one row per CDR3 protein. The sample contains 300,000 to 350,000 distinct CDR3 sequences, roughly 22% of which appear only once. CDR3 length: 14 amino acids. Germline V gene sequence: CDR1 SGHTA, CDR2 FQGNSA. This chain uses TRBV7-2 with TRBJ1-1, with TRBD1 identical over 7 bases. Sample: PBMCs from blood, taken approximately 20 months after vaccination. The origin of this receptor is a man between 50 and 75 years old who received an inactivated influenza vaccine. The CDR3, as DNA: TGTGCCAGCAACTTAGATCGACAGGGCCCTGAAGCTTTCTTT. This sequence encodes CASNLDRQGPEAFF. Filled out from reference TRBV7-2 and TRBJ1-1, the complete variable domain reads GAGVSQSPSNKVTEKGKDVELRCDPISGHTALYWYRQSLGQGLEFLIYFQGNSAPDKSGLPSDRFSAERTGGSVSTLTIQRTQQEDSAVYLCASNLDRQGPEAFFGQGTRLTVV.